Sequencing of this TCR beta chain was carried out in a study of blood T cell repertoires in COVID-19. At the level of the study: The analysed material was cDNA or gDNA that came from T cells, B-cell-depleted T cells, or PBMCs.

The germline CDR1 and CDR2 sequences are PRHDT and FYEKMQ (reference sequence). With 1 base removed from V and 2 bases from J, the gap between germline ends came to 18 bases. The CDR3 sequence is 18 residues long. As processed by the authors: Amplification with reference gene primers provided the estimates of nucleated cell counts. Measured with immunoSEQ multiplex PCR; TCRdb has only the in-frame clones, and not every one. The V and J calls and clone size are taken from that table; D and trimming were inferred from the DNA. The sample lists a few hundred thousand clones; 90% were seen once. Sample: peripheral blood. This sequence joins TRBV13 and TRBJ1-3, with D maybe TRBD1 (6 bases). The sequence came from a woman aged 55 to 70 with COVID-19, enrolled during active disease. CDR3 nucleotide sequence: TGTGCCAGCAGCTTAGTAACCGCTAATACAGGGCCTGGAAACACCATATATTTT. This gives the protein CASSLVTANTGPGNTIYF. Combining the CDR3 with reference TRBV13 and TRBJ1-3 gives the whole variable domain AAGVIQSPRHLIKEKRETATLKCYPIPRHDTVYWYQQGPGQDPQFLISFYEKMQSDKGSIPDRFSAQQFSDYHSELNMSSLELGDSALYFCASSLVTANTGPGNTIYFGEGSWLTVV.